Shown below are 11 T cell receptor beta chains from a single sample sequenced in a study of blood T cells in healthy people across ages. For the second PCR, which ran for about 6 to 11 cycles, a sample-barcoded 5' primer and a J-beta primer mix were used. Each CDR3 protein is one row after TCRdb ran MiXCR on the 5' RACE reads. The sample records more than 900,000 distinct CDR3 sequences, 29% being singletons. Another study also made use of these data, one on T cells of mothers and their children.

The sample consisted of blood. The receptors were gathered from a woman aged 35 to 49 in good health.

As concerns this clonotype: A much larger clone is a single base away; this may be a read error. The chain links TRBV29-1 to TRBJ2-5; D remains unclear. The CDR3 totals 12 residues. Germline lookup yields CDR1 SQVTM and CDR2 ANQGSEA. For the CDR3, the DNA is TGCAACGTTGACAATGTGGGGAAGACCCAGTACTTC. Translating it yields CNVDNVGKTQYF.

The V and J genes are TRBV28 and TRBJ1-1; no firm D call. Per germline, CDR1 MDHEN and CDR2 SYDVKM. Trimming removed 1 base at V and 7 bases at J, with 7 bases between. This CDR3 is 12 amino acids long. The CDR3 is CASSLSPDEAFF. As DNA, the CDR3 is TGTGCCAGCAGTTTATCGCCTGATGAAGCTTTCTTT.

The chain links TRBV7-9 to TRBJ2-5; D remains ambiguous. Trimming removed 2 bases from V and 11 bases from J, with 18 bases in between. The CDR3 has 14 residues. Germline V lookup: CDR1 SEHNR, CDR2 FQNEAQ (reference sequence). The CDR3 loop is CASSLPRGPLEQYF. The CDR3 DNA is TGTGCCAGCAGCTTACCCCGAGGTCCCCTGGAGCAGTACTTC.

The sample holds a few counts of this clonotype. The V and J genes are TRBV20-1 and TRBJ2-6; 12 nucleotides align to TRBD1. The CDR3 consists of 18 residues. The germline V gene has CDR1 DFQATT and CDR2 SNEGSKA (reference sequence). J lost 4 bases, V lost 6 bases, and 13 bases had no gene match. For the CDR3, the DNA is TGCAGTGCAAGAAAACCGGGACAGGGGGCGCGAGGGGCCAACGTCCTGACTTTC. This gives the protein CSARKPGQGARGANVLTF.

This clonotype was picked up a small number of times. The J gene is TRBJ2-7, the V gene TRBV12-3 or TRBV12-4, with TRBD2 identical over 11 bases. J lost 0 bases, V lost 4 bases, and 5 bases had no gene match. The CDR3 has 16 amino acids. The CDR3 sequence: CASSSRLAGHSYEQYF. For the CDR3, the DNA is TGTGCCAGCAGTTCCCGACTAGCGGGGCACTCCTACGAGCAGTACTTC.

The V call is TRBV10-3, the J call TRBJ1-5, with D uncertain. The germline V gene encodes CDR1 ENHRY and CDR2 SYGVKD. V dropped 7 bases and J dropped 0 bases, with 10 bases sitting between them. This CDR3 is 14 amino acids long. The CDR3 bases are TGTGCCATCAACGAGGACTATAGCAATCAGCCCCAGCATTTT. It translates to CAINEDYSNQPQHF.

This clonotype occurred many times. The chain is built from TRBV7-2 and TRBJ2-7, with 9 bases aligning to TRBD2. Germline V CDR1 and CDR2: SGHTA, FQGNSA. Unmatched junction bases numbered 5, after V lost 5 bases and J lost 3 bases. The CDR3 spans 14 residues. CDR3 protein: CASSRVAGDYEQYF. The CDR3, as DNA: TGTGCCAGCAGCAGGGTAGCGGGAGACTACGAGCAGTACTTC.

This clonotype was detected ten times or more. The CDR3 protein is CASSRSGGANEQFF. The CDR3 DNA follows: TGCGCCAGCAGCCGTAGCGGGGGGGCGAATGAGCAGTTCTTC. V and J are TRBV4-3 and TRBJ2-1; TRBD2 aligns across 11 bases. The germline V gene has CDR1 LGHNA and CDR2 YSLEER. This CDR3 comprises 14 residues. Losses at the gene ends were 4 bases for V and 7 bases for J; bases not matched to a gene: 3.

The J gene is TRBJ2-7, the V gene TRBV7-9; TRBD1 might be the D (5 bases). V lost 2 bases and J lost 0, with 11 bases in between. Germline CDR1 reads SEHNR; CDR2 reads FQNEAQ (reference sequence). There are 15 residues in the CDR3. CDR3 nucleotides: TGTGCCAGCAGCTTAAGGGGCAGGGCCTCCTACGAGCAGTACTTC. Translating it yields CASSLRGRASYEQYF. Variable domain in full (rest from reference TRBV7-9 and TRBJ2-7): DTGVSQNPRHKITKRGQNVTFRCDPISEHNRLYWYRQTLGQGPEFLTYFQNEAQLEKSRLLSDRFSAERPKGSFSTLEIQRTEQGDSAMYLCASSLRGRASYEQYFGPGTRLTVT.

Worth noting for this clonotype: This clone may be a read error of a much larger clone one base away. This CDR3 is CSAGDPGGKRQTQYF. Here the CDR3 DNA reads TGCAGTGCTGGAGACCCGGGGGGGAAACGACAGACCCAGTACTTC. The chain has TRBV20-1 and TRBJ2-5, with 8 bases identical to TRBD2. The CDR3 contains 15 residues. The germline CDR1 and CDR2 sequences are DFQATT and SNEGSKA (reference sequence).

The chain links TRBV7-9 to TRBJ1-2; D not resolved. V gave up 1 base and J gave up 3 bases, with 9 bases separating them. Per the germline V gene, CDR1 is SEHNR and CDR2 is FQNEAQ (reference sequence). The CDR3 is 14 amino acids. CDR3 in amino acids: CASSLVGPYYGYTF. CDR3 coding DNA: TGTGCCAGCAGCTTAGTTGGGCCCTACTATGGCTACACCTTC.